The 14 T cell receptor beta chains given below trace back to one sample, sequenced in a study of tumor-infiltrating lymphocytes in primary liver carcinoma. Co-extraction yielded RNA and DNA from 20-30 mg of unsorted bulk tissue. Constant-region priming of roughly 500 ng total RNA yielded TCR beta cDNA. Three nested multiplex PCR rounds, a slightly modified ARM-PCR, produced the libraries for TCR beta. The study ran its first two PCR rounds for roughly 11 cycles each, using TRBV1-TRBV30 forward primers and a C-beta reverse primer. One entry per CDR3 protein results from TCRdb running MiXCR on the multiplex PCR reads. This table holds just over 30,000 distinct CDR3 sequences, roughly 78% found once. The sample comprised liver tumor tissue from sampling region 3. Regarding subset: tumor region T3, left-lateral pole. These receptors came from a woman in her twenties or thirties with primary liver carcinoma and hepatitis B virus infection.

On this clonotype: One end of the junction fails to match germline, which may point to a read error. V is TRBV11-1 and J is TRBJ2-1; 9 positions agree with TRBD2. The V gene's germline CDR1 is SGHAT and CDR2 FQDESV (reference sequence). The CDR3 loop spans 17 amino acids. The CDR3 bases are TGCGCCAGCAGCTCCCCCAAGACTAGCGGAAGTTCTTTGGAGCAGATCTTC. Translating it yields CASSSPKTSGSSLEQIF.

This clonotype was counted many times. Given the absence of the conserved phenylalanine or tryptophan at the CDR3 end, a read error is likely. This chain links TRBV11-2 with TRBJ2-7; 7 bases are a match to TRBD1. CDR1 SGHAT and CDR2 FQNNGV come from the germline V gene. The CDR3 is made up of 15 amino acids. The junction had 3 bases not matched to a gene; V was cut back by 1 base and J by 0 bases. The CDR3 spells CASSLAGQSSYEQYL. The CDR3 DNA is TGTGCCAGCAGCTTAGCGGGACAGTCCTCCTACGAGCAGTACTTA.

On this clonotype itself: At one boundary the junction diverges from the germline segment, which might be a read error. The rearrangement joins TRBV28 to TRBJ1-2; D unclear. This CDR3 has 14 residues. Germline V gene data show CDR1 as MDHEN and CDR2 as SYDVKM. CDR3 coding DNA: TGTGCCAGCGGTTCCCTAGGACCTAACTATGGATACACCTTC. The encoded protein is CASGSLGPNYGYTF.

This clonotype came up many times. A much more abundant neighbour one base away suggests this may be a read error. This chain uses TRBV11-1 with TRBJ2-7; D perhaps matches TRBD1 (6 bases). In germline, CDR1 is SGHAT, CDR2 FQDESV (reference sequence). The CDR3 runs 15 residues. The V gene lost 5 bases and the J gene lost 6 bases, with 20 bases spanning the gap. CDR3 in amino acids: CASSPRTAGVREQYF. As DNA, the CDR3 is TGTGCCAGCAGCCCTCGGACAGCAGGAGTACGCGAGCAGTACTTC.

With respect to this clonotype: Since no conserved phenylalanine or tryptophan closes the CDR3, a read error is the likely cause. The chain links TRBV11-3 to TRBJ2-1, with 7 nucleotides matching TRBD2. Germline loops: CDR1 SGHNT, CDR2 YENEEA. This CDR3 spans 17 amino acids. CDR3 coding DNA: TGTGCCAGCAGCTCCCGGGAGGCGCGGACCATGGGCAATGTGCAGTTCCTC. Amino acid sequence: CASSSREARTMGNVQFL.

This clonotype was seen ten or more times. This chain joins TRBV11-2 and TRBJ2-1, with 8 bases aligning to TRBD1. CDR1 is SGHAT, CDR2 FQNNGV, per germline. V shed 3 bases and J 8 bases; nucleotides not matched to a gene: 3. The CDR3 is made up of 13 amino acids. The CDR3 loop reads CASSLDRDDEQFF. Written as DNA, the CDR3 is TGTGCCAGCAGCTTGGACAGGGACGATGAGCAGTTCTTC.

This clonotype was seen only once. With a much larger clone just one base away, this may be a read error. This rearrangement joins TRBV6-6 to TRBJ2-7; 9 bases line up with TRBD1. This CDR3 is built from 14 residues. From germline, CDR1 is MNHNY and CDR2 SVGAGI (reference sequence). CDR3 nucleotide sequence: TGTGTCAGCATGACGGGGGACAGGGTGGGCGAGCAGTACTTC. It codes for CVSMTGDRVGEQYF.

This clonotype showed up just once. One end of the junction does not line up with germline, which may come from a read error. J is TRBJ2-5 and V is TRBV11-2, with 7 bases matching TRBD2. Per the germline V gene, CDR1 is SGHAT and CDR2 is FQNNGV. CDR3 length: 12 residues. CDR3 residues: CACSLNSGGSDF. As DNA, the CDR3 is TGTGCCTGCAGCTTGAATTCGGGCGGGAGCGACTTC.

About this clonotype: One base away lies a much larger clone, so this may be a sequencing read error. J is TRBJ2-1 and V is TRBV11-3, with unresolved D. CDR1 is SGHNT and CDR2 is YENEEA in the germline V gene. CDR3 length: 12 amino acids. For the CDR3, the DNA is TGTGCCAGCAGCAGACCAACCTTTAGGCAGCTCTTC. Translated, it gives CASSRPTFRQLF.

The chain combines TRBV5-6 with TRBJ2-1, with TRBD1 matching 9 bases. The V segment lost 7 bases and the J segment 0 bases; nucleotides outside the gene matches: 8. This CDR3 spans 16 amino acids. Per germline, CDR1 SGHDT and CDR2 YYEEEE. CDR3 bases: TGTGCCAGCGACTTGATGGGACAGGGCTCCTACAATGAGCAGTTCTTC. Amino acids: CASDLMGQGSYNEQFF.

As concerns this clonotype: Germline is not matched at one junction end, which may reflect a read error. The rearrangement links TRBV29-1 to TRBJ2-1, with a possible D match to TRBD2 (6 bases). CDR1 is SQVTM and CDR2 is ANQGSEA in the germline V gene. The CDR3 extends over 16 amino acids. The CDR3 DNA reads as TGCAGCGTGGATGGACTAACGGGAGCGGCCTACAGTGAGCAGTTCTTC. Translated: CSVDGLTGAAYSEQFF.

This clonotype was seen ten or more times. Sequence at one end of the junction differs from germline and may be a read error. This chain links TRBV11-3 with TRBJ2-3; D not certain. This CDR3 has 14 residues. CDR1 SGHNT and CDR2 YENEEA come from the germline V gene. The CDR3 reads CASSFRTGTDTQYF. DNA for the CDR3: TGTGCCAGCAGCTTCCGGACGGGCACAGATACGCAGTATTTC.

As regards this clonotype: A read error may account for a junction end that differs from germline. The chain recombines TRBV11-2 with TRBJ1-2; D is ambiguous. CDR1 and CDR2 (germline): SGHAT, FQNNGV. The CDR3 is made up of 13 amino acids. CDR3 DNA sequence: TGCGCCAGCAGCTTAAGGGCCGGTTTTGGCTACACCTTC. Its translation is CASSLRAGFGYTF.

As regards this clonotype: This is likely a read error, given that the CDR3 carries no conserved phenylalanine or tryptophan at its end. The rearrangement joins TRBV7-8 to TRBJ2-7; no firm D call. With 9 bases removed from V and 6 bases from J, the gap between germline ends came to 21 bases. The germline V gene encodes CDR1 SGHVS and CDR2 FQNEAQ. The CDR3 sequence is 14 residues long. CDR3 nucleotide sequence: TGTGCCAGAAGCGCCCTCCTGTTGTCCCCCGAGCAGTACTTA. It codes for CARSALLLSPEQYL.